The table lists the clone carrying this T cell receptor (beta chain) with many counts. This entry is derived from a study of T-cell reconstitution after alpha-beta-depleted transplantation in children. CDR3 length: 15 residues. Losses at the gene ends were 4 bases for V and 2 bases for J; bases not matched to a gene: 9. Per the germline V gene, CDR1 is SQVTM and CDR2 is ANQGSEA. Unique molecular identifiers were built into the TCRbeta library. Each CDR3 protein gets one entry after TCRdb re-called the PCR reads with MiXCR. The sample holds some 520,000 distinct CDR3 sequences; 32% are singletons and the top ten take around 2.5%.

The sequencing used PBMCs from the stem cell graft donor, collected from the stem cell graft. V usage is TRBV29-1 and J usage is TRBJ2-3; 7 bases fit TRBD2. The sequence derives from a human donor who donated a stem cell graft to a child with aplastic anemia. The CDR3 DNA is TGCAGCGTTGGGCTTTTAGCGGGCTCCACAGATACGCAGTATTTT. Protein: CSVGLLAGSTDTQYF.